This entry concerns a single TCR beta chain. Its binding antigen is unknown. No base-level quality is on record; no much larger clone is a single base apart. The library was generated by the immunoSEQ multiplex PCR assay. TCRdb holds this immuneACCESS table with in-frame rearrangements only. Some clones are missing; in checked studies, unresolved V genes explain under half, and the rest has no known cause. Present in this sample are some 40,000 clones, roughly 94% of which were seen just once. The ten largest clonotypes hold roughly 25% of the sample. This specimen comes from a study of control samples from healthy donors and cancer patients (dated by TCRdb to about 2020). The sequence was collected from a man aged 55 to 70 in good health. Sequencing was performed on blood.

The CDR3: CASSPRASGGQETQYF. The nucleotide sequence reads as follows: TGTGCCAGCAGCCCTAGGGCGTCGGGAGGCCAAGAGACCCAGTACTTC. The chain is encoded by TRBV3-1 (or the pseudogene TRBV3-2) joined to TRBJ2-5, with 7 central nucleotides matching TRBD2. Based on the germline V gene (reference sequence), the CDR1 and CDR2 sequences are LGHDT and YNNKEL. The CDR3 measures 16 amino acids from cysteine to phenylalanine. The CDR3 DNA has 48 bases and is translated from base 1. Trimming leaves V shorter by 4 bases and J shorter by 1 base, with the junction holding 9 bases beyond the gene matches.